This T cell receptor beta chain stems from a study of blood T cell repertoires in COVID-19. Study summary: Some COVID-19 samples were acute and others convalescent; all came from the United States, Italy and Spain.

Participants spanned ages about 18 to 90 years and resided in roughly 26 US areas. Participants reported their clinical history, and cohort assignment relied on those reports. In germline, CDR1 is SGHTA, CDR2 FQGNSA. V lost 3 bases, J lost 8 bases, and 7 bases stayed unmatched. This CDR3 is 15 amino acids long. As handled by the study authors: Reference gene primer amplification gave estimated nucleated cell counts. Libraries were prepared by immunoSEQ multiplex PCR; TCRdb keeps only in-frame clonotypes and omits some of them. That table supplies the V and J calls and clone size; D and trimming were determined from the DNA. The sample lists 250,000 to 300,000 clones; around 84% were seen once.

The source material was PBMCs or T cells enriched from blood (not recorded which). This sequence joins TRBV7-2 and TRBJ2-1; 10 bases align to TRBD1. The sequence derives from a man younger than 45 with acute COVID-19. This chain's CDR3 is CASSFFGQGGYEQFF. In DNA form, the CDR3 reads TGTGCCAGCAGCTTTTTCGGACAGGGGGGCTATGAGCAGTTCTTC.